The next 29 T cell receptor beta chains were all read from a single sample in a study of immune evolution from preneoplasia to lung adenocarcinoma. Sequencing used immunoSEQ multiplex PCR; TCRdb keeps in-frame clones, though not all of them. The sample has 3,500 to 4,000 clones; 77% are singletons. The sample taken for sequencing was FFPE adjacent normal lung tissue. The receptors here all came from a person aged 70 to 85 with lung adenocarcinoma.

V usage is TRBV4-3 and J usage is TRBJ2-2; D is possibly TRBD2 (7 bases). Germline V gene lookup returns CDR1 LGHNA and CDR2 YSLEER. The CDR3 covers 16 residues. Trimming stripped 1 base from V and 6 bases from J, with 15 bases between. Written as DNA, the CDR3 is TGCGCCAGCAGCCAAGCCTCCCGGGGGGCCCCCGGGGAGCTGTTTTTT. The encoded protein is CASSQASRGAPGELFF.

V and J are TRBV6-5 and TRBJ2-7; 7 positions agree with TRBD1. Trimming at V came to 0 bases and at J to 4 bases, leaving 6 bases not matched to a gene. This CDR3 region has 15 residues. Germline V lookup: CDR1 MNHEY, CDR2 SVGAGI. Here the CDR3 reads CASSYSQGERYEQYF. In DNA form, the CDR3 reads TGTGCCAGCAGTTACTCCCAGGGGGAGAGGTACGAGCAGTACTTC.

V and J are TRBV7-8 and TRBJ2-2, with D uncertain. The CDR3 sequence is 12 residues long. The germline gives CDR1 SGHVS, CDR2 FQNEAQ. Trimming cost V 0 bases and J 8 bases, with 4 bases left between them. Written as DNA, the CDR3 is TGTGCCAGCAGCTTAGCCGCTGGGGAGCTGTTTTTT. Its protein product is CASSLAAGELFF.

V is TRBV28 and J is TRBJ2-7; a possible D gene is TRBD1 (5 bases). The CDR3 consists of 13 residues. Germline V lookup: CDR1 MDHEN, CDR2 SYDVKM. Trimming took off 6 bases at V and 0 bases at J, with 9 bases between the two ends. In DNA form, the CDR3 reads TGTGCCAGCAGAATAGACAGCTCCTACGAGCAGTACTTC. It encodes CASRIDSSYEQYF.

The chain has TRBV7-8 and TRBJ2-1; 11 bases map to TRBD2. With V trimmed by 5 bases and J by 8 bases, 8 bases remained unmatched. The length of the CDR3 is 15 residues. The germline gives CDR1 SGHVS, CDR2 FQNEAQ. In DNA, the CDR3 is TGTGCCAGCAGCGTTACTAGCGGGAGAATGGATGAGCAGTTCTTC. Translating gives CASSVTSGRMDEQFF.

The chain carries TRBV7-2 and TRBJ2-1; TRBD2 matches at 9 bases. Trimming removed 10 bases from V and 5 bases from J; junction bases left unmatched: 9. Per the germline V gene, CDR1 is SGHTA and CDR2 is FQGNSA. The CDR3 has 14 residues. The CDR3 DNA reads as TGTGCCAACAAGAGACTAGCGGCGAACAATGAGCAGTTCTTC. It is translated as CANKRLAANNEQFF.

The chain carries TRBV7-9 and TRBJ2-2; D ambiguous. Germline CDR1 is SEHNR and CDR2 is FQNEAQ (reference sequence). CDR3 length equals 12 residues. V was pared by 2 bases and J by 7 bases, with 5 bases between. As DNA, the CDR3 is TGTGCCAGCAGCTTACCCGGCGGGGAGCTGTTTTTT. This sequence encodes CASSLPGGELFF.

This chain links TRBV7-2 with TRBJ2-1, with 9 bases lining up with TRBD2. The CDR3 sequence is 15 residues long. Germline V gives CDR1 SGHTA, CDR2 FQGNSA. The V segment lost 4 bases and the J segment 7 bases; nucleotides outside the gene matches: 8. CDR3 protein: CASSSAGGVGNEQFF. The CDR3 DNA follows: TGTGCCAGCAGCTCAGCGGGGGGTGTGGGTAATGAGCAGTTCTTC. Full variable domain (rest looked up from reference TRBV7-2 and TRBJ2-1): GAGVSQSPSNKVTEKGKDVELRCDPISGHTALYWYRQSLGQGLEFLIYFQGNSAPDKSGLPSDRFSAERTGGSVSTLTIQRTQQEDSAVYLCASSSAGGVGNEQFFGPGTRLTVL.

This chain links TRBV6-5 with TRBJ1-2; 7 nucleotides match TRBD1. The CDR3 is 11 amino acids. V lost 6 bases, J lost 12 bases, and 7 bases stayed unmatched. CDR1 and CDR2 (germline): MNHEY, SVGAGI. The CDR3 sequence is CASSEQGRHTF. The CDR3 DNA sequence: TGTGCCAGCAGCGAACAGGGGAGGCACACCTTC.

This chain links TRBV18 with TRBJ2-2; TRBD2 agrees at 9 bases. CDR1 KGHSH and CDR2 LQKENI come from the germline V gene. The V gene end was trimmed by 1 base and the J gene end by 4 bases; junction bases not matched to a gene: 4. The CDR3 totals 16 residues. The CDR3 DNA sequence: TGTGCCAGCTCACCACGCCTAGCGGGAATCACCGGGGAGCTGTTTTTT. Protein product: CASSPRLAGITGELFF.

This chain connects TRBV15 to TRBJ2-1; D unclear. Germline V gene sequence: CDR1 LNHNV, CDR2 YYDKDF (reference sequence). The V gene lost 0 bases and the J gene lost 5 bases, with 11 bases spanning the gap. The CDR3 loop spans 15 amino acids. In DNA, the CDR3 is TGTGCCACCAGCAGAGAAATTGTAGGGCACAATGAGCAGTTCTTC. Translation gives CATSREIVGHNEQFF. Full variable domain (missing parts from reference TRBV15 and TRBJ2-1): DAMVIQNPRYQVTQFGKPVTLSCSQTLNHNVMYWYQQKSSQAPKLLFHYYDKDFNNEADTPDNFQSRRPNTSFCFLDIRSPGLGDTAMYLCATSREIVGHNEQFFGPGTRLTVL.

The chain has TRBV28 and TRBJ2-1, with D possibly TRBD2 on 6 matching bases. The germline V gene encodes CDR1 MDHEN and CDR2 SYDVKM. The CDR3 covers 15 residues. V was clipped by 5 bases and J by 6 bases, with 17 bases between them. The CDR3 region has the DNA TGTGCCAGCAGTCCCCCAGGTGGACTATCCAATGAGCAGTTCTTC. Protein product: CASSPPGGLSNEQFF.

This clone was observed once. The V call is TRBV6-4, the J call TRBJ2-5, with D maybe TRBD1 (6 bases). Germline V CDR1 and CDR2: MRHNA, SNTAGT. Between the trimmed V and J ends, which lost 0 bases and 0 bases, there was a span of 14 bases. The CDR3 is 17 amino acids. The chain's CDR3 is CASSDSSDRRNQETQYF. In DNA, the CDR3 is TGTGCCAGCAGTGACTCGAGTGACAGGCGGAACCAAGAGACCCAGTACTTC.

The chain is built from TRBV28 and TRBJ1-2, with a possible D match to TRBD1 (6 bases). Per the germline V gene, CDR1 is MDHEN and CDR2 is SYDVKM. Trimming left V 5 bases short and J 8 bases short, with 15 bases between. The CDR3 sequence is 13 residues long. The CDR3 DNA follows: TGTGCCAGCAGTCAACCGTCAGGGGACGGCTACACCTTC. It yields the protein CASSQPSGDGYTF.

The gene calls are TRBV25-1 and TRBJ1-5; weak D call: TRBD1 (6 bases). V was cut by 1 base and J by 5 bases, with 15 bases left in between. The CDR3 totals 16 residues. CDR1 is MGHDK, CDR2 SYGVNS, per germline. Written as DNA, the CDR3 is TGTGCCAGCAGTGAATCTACAGGGAGGGAGCATCAGCCCCAGCATTTT. This gives the protein CASSESTGREHQPQHF.

This clone was counted between two and nine times. V usage is TRBV7-6 and J usage is TRBJ2-5; D unresolved. CDR1 and CDR2 from the germline V gene are SGHVS and FNYEAQ. The CDR3 contains 14 residues. V was cut by 5 bases and J by 3 bases, with 13 bases left in between. The CDR3 DNA reads as TGTGCCAGCAGCCCAGAGGTGCCCAAAGAGACCCAGTACTTC. Translating it yields CASSPEVPKETQYF. Based on the CDR3 plus reference TRBV7-6 and TRBJ2-5, the full variable domain is GAGVSQSPRYKVTKRGQDVALRCDPISGHVSLYWYRQALGQGPEFLTYFNYEAQQDKSGLPNDRFSAERPEGSISTLTIQRTEQRDSAMYRCASSPEVPKETQYFGPGTRLLVL.

The chain recombines TRBV15 with TRBJ2-3, with 7 positions matching TRBD1. The V gene's germline CDR1 is LNHNV and CDR2 YYDKDF (reference sequence). V lost 0 bases to trimming and J lost 6 bases; unmatched junction nucleotides: 6. CDR3 length equals 15 residues. For the CDR3, the DNA is TGTGCCACCAGCAGAGAATTACAGGGACAGGATACGCAGTATTTT. This encodes CATSRELQGQDTQYF.

The chain carries TRBV25-1 and TRBJ1-6, with 9 bases lining up with TRBD1. Germline CDR1 MGHDK, CDR2 SYGVNS. The J segment lost 8 bases and the V segment lost 8 bases, leaving 4 bases of the junction unmatched. This CDR3 has 13 amino acids. CDR3: CASPRDRDSPLHF. The CDR3 DNA sequence: TGTGCCAGCCCCCGGGACAGGGATTCACCCCTCCACTTT.

V and J are TRBV6-5 and TRBJ1-2, with 7 nucleotides matching TRBD1. The CDR3 sequence is 13 residues long. Germline assignment: CDR1 MNHEY and CDR2 SVGAGI. V dropped 6 bases and J dropped 2; count of bases not matched to a gene: 3. Written as DNA, the CDR3 is TGTGCCAGCAGCATACAGGGGAACTATGGCTACACCTTC. Protein product: CASSIQGNYGYTF.

Points on this clone: The final CDR3 position lacks the conserved phenylalanine or tryptophan, pointing to a likely read error. Because the CDR3's place on the DNA is in doubt, the DNA is left out and the CDR3 is given as listed by TCRdb. This chain connects TRBV27 to TRBJ1-1. The CDR3 is 9 residues long, ends included. Germline V gene lookup returns CDR1 MNHEY and CDR2 SMNVEV (reference sequence). CDR3 sequence reads: CASSFPCRS.

J is TRBJ2-7 and V is TRBV28; TRBD1 agrees at 9 bases. This CDR3 spans 14 amino acids. The ends lost 7 bases at V and 2 bases at J; junction bases unmatched: 6. CDR1 and CDR2 from the germline V gene are MDHEN and SYDVKM. The CDR3 sequence is CASILGTGTYEQYF. The CDR3 DNA is TGTGCCAGCATCCTCGGGACAGGGACCTACGAGCAGTACTTC.

V usage is TRBV7-8 and J usage is TRBJ1-5; D remains unclear. The ends were cut back, 5 bases at V and 4 bases at J, with 9 bases in the middle. The CDR3 runs 13 residues. CDR1 is SGHVS and CDR2 is FQNEAQ in the germline V gene. CDR3 sequence (DNA): TGTGCCAGCAGCGTAAACCTGAATCAGCCCCAGCATTTT. Amino acids: CASSVNLNQPQHF. Variable domain in full (rest from reference TRBV7-8 and TRBJ1-5): GAGVSQSPRYKVAKRGQDVALRCDPISGHVSLFWYQQALGQGPEFLTYFQNEAQLDKSGLPSDRFFAERPEGSVSTLKIQRTQQEDSAVYLCASSVNLNQPQHFGDGTRLSIL.

This clone was seen just once. The gene calls are TRBV30 and TRBJ2-1, with D perhaps TRBD2 (6 bases). Germline V lookup: CDR1 GTSNPN, CDR2 SVGIG (reference sequence). V shed 0 bases and J shed 5 bases, with 17 bases lying between them. This CDR3 has 16 residues. The DNA of the CDR3 is TGTGCCTGGAGTGTTTCTCCCAAGTGGAGGGACAATGAGCAGTTCTTC. It is translated as CAWSVSPKWRDNEQFF.

This sequence joins TRBV5-1 and TRBJ1-6; 9 bases map to TRBD1. Germline CDR1 is SGHRS and CDR2 is YFSETQ. CDR3 length equals 15 residues. The V segment lost 0 bases and the J segment 6 bases; nucleotides outside the gene matches: 1. The CDR3 bases are TGCGCCAGCAGCTTGGGGGGACAGGGTAATTCACCCCTCCACTTT. Amino acid sequence: CASSLGGQGNSPLHF.

The chain joins TRBV10-2 to TRBJ2-2; D is ambiguous. The CDR3 runs to 13 residues. In germline, CDR1 is WSHSY, CDR2 SAAADI. Trimming pared 1 base from V and 6 bases from J, leaving 6 bases between. CDR3 sequence (DNA): TGCGCCAGCAGTGAGTGGTTCGCCGGGGAGCTGTTTTTT. Its protein is CASSEWFAGELFF.

This clone was observed a single time. The V and J genes are TRBV11-2 and TRBJ2-1; D is ambiguous. Trimming took off 4 bases at V and 7 bases at J, with 17 bases between the two ends. CDR3 length: 15 amino acids. Germline lookup yields CDR1 SGHAT and CDR2 FQNNGV. Here the CDR3 DNA reads TGTGCCAGCAGCTACGCTCCTCGCACTGCGAATGAGCAGTTCTTC. It translates to CASSYAPRTANEQFF.

A word on this clone: This sample includes further DNA sequences coding for the same CDR3. The chain has TRBV5-1 and TRBJ1-1; D call uncertain. The CDR3 has 15 residues. Trimming took 0 bases from V and 1 from J, leaving 10 bases between them. Germline CDR1 SGHRS, CDR2 YFSETQ. CDR3 region: CASSLDGRPNTEAFF. CDR3 in DNA: TGCGCCAGCAGCTTGGACGGACGGCCGAACACTGAAGCTTTCTTT.

This clone was seen once. V is TRBV6-1 and J is TRBJ1-1, with a weak D call TRBD1 (6 bases). V was clipped by 2 bases and J by 8 bases, with 15 bases between them. Germline values: CDR1 MNHNS, CDR2 SASEGT. This CDR3 contains 14 residues. As DNA, the CDR3 is TGTGCCAGCAGTGAACAGGTCTCAGGACAGGAAGCTTTCTTT. Protein product: CASSEQVSGQEAFF.

This clone has just a few counts. The rearrangement joins TRBV15 to TRBJ1-2; D gene uncertain. V was cut by 0 bases and J by 6 bases, with 14 bases left in between. There are 15 residues in the CDR3. Germline V CDR1 and CDR2: LNHNV, YYDKDF (reference sequence). CDR3 protein: CATSREVGNVDGYTF. In DNA form, the CDR3 reads TGTGCCACCAGCAGAGAGGTTGGAAACGTGGATGGCTACACCTTC.